This TCR beta chain originates from a study of blood T cell repertoires in COVID-19. As for the study in general: The United States, Italy and Spain were the sources of the acute and convalescent COVID-19 samples.

This clone was seen just once. Seattle's enrolled individuals joined amid active infection and were then monitored longitudinally. The CDR3 covers 15 residues. Per germline, CDR1 SGHDT and CDR2 YYEEEE. The ends were cut back, 2 bases at V and 0 bases at J, with 12 bases in the middle. Per the study methods: Estimated nucleated cell counts came from reference gene primer amplification. Sequenced by immunoSEQ multiplex PCR; TCRdb stores in-frame clones only, minus some. D and trimming were read from the DNA, whereas the V and J calls and clone size are those reported in that table. The sample shows roughly 110,000 clones, approximately 85% of them seen only once.

The receptor was isolated from a woman aged 55-69 years with COVID-19, enrolled during active disease. The sample comprised peripheral blood. The chain employs TRBV5-6 and TRBJ2-7, with a weak D call TRBD2 (5 bases). This CDR3 is CASSFNGDSSYEQYF. As DNA, the CDR3 is TGTGCCAGCAGCTTTAACGGGGATAGCTCCTACGAGCAGTACTTC.